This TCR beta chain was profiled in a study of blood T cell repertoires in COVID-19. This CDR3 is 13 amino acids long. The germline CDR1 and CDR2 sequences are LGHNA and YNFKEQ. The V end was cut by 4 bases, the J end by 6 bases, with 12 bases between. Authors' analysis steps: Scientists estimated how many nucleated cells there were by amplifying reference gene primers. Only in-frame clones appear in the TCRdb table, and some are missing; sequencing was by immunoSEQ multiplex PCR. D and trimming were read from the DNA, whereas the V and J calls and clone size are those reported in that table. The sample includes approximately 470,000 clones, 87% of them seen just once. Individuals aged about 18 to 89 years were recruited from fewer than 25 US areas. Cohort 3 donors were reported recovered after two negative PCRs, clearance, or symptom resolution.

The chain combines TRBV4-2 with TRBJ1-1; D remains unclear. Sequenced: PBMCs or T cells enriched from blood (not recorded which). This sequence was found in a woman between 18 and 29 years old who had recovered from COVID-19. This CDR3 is CASSPDGSAEAFF. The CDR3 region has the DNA TGTGCCAGCAGCCCGGATGGGAGCGCTGAAGCTTTCTTT.